The entry below describes one TCR beta chain. The table lists this clonotype with many counts. Its antigen is still unknown. No qualities accompany the bases; no much larger clone lies one base away. This specimen comes from a study of regulatory T cells in long-lasting Graves disease listed by TCRdb under 2021. Regarding the complete study: Persistent Graves' disease was defined as antithyroid drug treatment for over 5 years with persistently positive TSH receptor autoantibodies. The study was conducted in China and was registered as a clinical trial. Patients with persistent Graves' disease were compared with patients with newly diagnosed Graves' disease using TCR sequencing and RNA sequencing of peripheral blood. Antithyroid drugs had been taken for approximately 10 years on average by persistent Graves' disease patients in the clinical cohort. TCR sequencing covered around 13 persistent and some 20 newly diagnosed Graves' disease patients, approximately 33 samples in total.

Measured from the cysteine to the phenylalanine, the CDR3 is 12 residues long. The sequence is cut down to CDR3 DNA, 36 bases in frame from base 1. The germline V gene sets CDR1 to KGHSH and CDR2 to LQKENI. Between the V and J ends, shortened by 2 bases and 5 bases respectively, the junction contains 6 bases. Explained via the paper, the time point label denotes: persistent/refractory GD, antithyroid drugs over 5 years with positive TRAb. For both TCR sequencing and RNA sequencing, RNA was extracted from PBMCs in TRIzol. The diagnosis of Graves' disease followed American Thyroid Association guidelines. The patients came from an endocrinology department in Xi'an, China. Each patient gave about 9.1 milliliters of peripheral blood, collected in an EDTA anticoagulant tube. PBMCs were isolated by Ficoll Paque Plus density gradient separation without further T cell sorting. An Agilent 2100 Bioanalyzer and agarose gel were used to check RNA quality, while a NanoDrop 2000 measured RNA concentration.

Library preparation was by multiplex PCR. The sequencer listed for this sample is Illumina HiSeq 4000. To build TCR beta libraries, CDR3 regions were amplified by Arm-PCR using iRepertoire HTBI primers. PCR products were gel purified before sequencing. In the original analysis: A total of around 59 TRBV and 14 TRBJ segments were identified across samples and were used for gene usage analysis of CDR3 amino acid clonotypes. COPE and FqMerger were used to merge the filtered high-quality paired reads into contigs. Contigs were aligned with BLAST to IMGT TRBV, TRBD and TRBJ reference genes, and CDR3 was defined per IMGT. Clonotypes above 0.1% frequency were classified as highly expanded clones. Repertoire diversity was measured by Shannon entropy, and V-J evenness by the Gini coefficient. A clonotype found in more than one individual was treated as public. TCRdb reanalyzed the raw reads on its own, using fastp at Q25 for trimming and MiXCR for clone calling, and kept in-frame beta chains. Rows are unified per CDR3 protein, each entry keeping the most common DNA and genes. None of the V and J calls come from the authors' own analysis; TCRdb made them. Here the sample has 650,000 to 700,000 distinct CDR3 sequences; 25% to 35% occur a single time. The top ten clones comprise around 40% of the sample.

What the work shows at the level of the full study, not this receptor alone: TRBV28, TRBJ1-2 and TRBJ2-5 were preferentially used in persistent disease, while TRBV20-1 and TRBJ2-1 were favored in newly diagnosed disease. Sequencing and analysis were restricted to the TCR beta chain. Patients with persistent disease shared more public clonotypes (around 2,700) than newly diagnosed patients did (around 930). Lower TCR Shannon entropy and fewer highly expanded clones were observed in persistent Graves' disease patients than in newly diagnosed patients, which suggested clonal expansion. The authors noted that the small sample size was a limitation that may lower accuracy. Only peripheral blood was studied, because thyroid tissue, the primary lesion, was inaccessible.

The source material was peripheral blood mononuclear cells (PBMCs), sampled when the disease was refractory, from a patient treated with antithyroid drugs. The rearrangement joined TRBV18 to TRBJ2-5; the D gene cannot be resolved reliably. The clonotype originates from a female donor with Graves disease. The DNA sequence follows: TGTGCCAGCTCACCAGCGGAGGAGACCCAGTACTTC. Its product reads: CASSPAEETQYF.